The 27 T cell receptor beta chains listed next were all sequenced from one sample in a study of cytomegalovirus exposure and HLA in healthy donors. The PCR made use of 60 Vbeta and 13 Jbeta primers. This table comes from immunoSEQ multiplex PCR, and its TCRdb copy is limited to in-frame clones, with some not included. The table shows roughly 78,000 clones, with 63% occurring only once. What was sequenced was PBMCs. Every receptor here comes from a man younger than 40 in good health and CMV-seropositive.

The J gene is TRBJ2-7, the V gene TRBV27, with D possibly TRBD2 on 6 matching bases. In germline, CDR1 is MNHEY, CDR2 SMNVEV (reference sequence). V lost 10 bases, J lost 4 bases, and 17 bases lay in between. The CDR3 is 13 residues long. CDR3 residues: CATGGPTPYEQYF. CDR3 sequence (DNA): TGTGCCACCGGGGGTCCGACACCGTACGAGCAGTACTTC.

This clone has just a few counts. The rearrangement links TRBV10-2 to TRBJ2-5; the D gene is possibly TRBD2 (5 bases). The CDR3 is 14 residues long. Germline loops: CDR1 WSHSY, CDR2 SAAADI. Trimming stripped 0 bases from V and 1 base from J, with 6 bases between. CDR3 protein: CASSESGLQETQYF. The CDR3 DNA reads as TGCGCCAGCAGTGAGTCTGGACTCCAAGAGACCCAGTACTTC.

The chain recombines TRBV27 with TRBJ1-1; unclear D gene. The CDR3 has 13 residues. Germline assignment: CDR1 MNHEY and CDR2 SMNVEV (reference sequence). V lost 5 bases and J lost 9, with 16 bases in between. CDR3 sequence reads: CASSPPGGLQAFF. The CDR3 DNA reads TGTGCCAGCAGTCCCCCGGGCGGGCTTCAAGCTTTCTTT.

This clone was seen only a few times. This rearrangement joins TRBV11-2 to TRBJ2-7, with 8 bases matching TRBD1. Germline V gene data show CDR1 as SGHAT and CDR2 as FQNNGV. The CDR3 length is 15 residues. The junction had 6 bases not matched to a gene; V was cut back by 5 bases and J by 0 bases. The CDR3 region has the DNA TGTGCCAGCAGCGATCGGGACAGGAGCTCCTACGAGCAGTACTTC. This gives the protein CASSDRDRSSYEQYF.

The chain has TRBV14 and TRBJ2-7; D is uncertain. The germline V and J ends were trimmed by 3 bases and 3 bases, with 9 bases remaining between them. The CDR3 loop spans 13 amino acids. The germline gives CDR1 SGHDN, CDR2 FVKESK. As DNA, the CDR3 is TGTGCCAGCAGCCACGATAGAGGCTACGAGCAGTACTTC. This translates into CASSHDRGYEQYF.

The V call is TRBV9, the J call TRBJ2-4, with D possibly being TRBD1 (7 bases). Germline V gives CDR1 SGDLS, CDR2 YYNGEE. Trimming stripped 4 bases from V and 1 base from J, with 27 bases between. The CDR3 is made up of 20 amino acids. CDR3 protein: CASSPQGGGGQGGAKNIQYF. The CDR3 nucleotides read TGTGCCAGCAGCCCCCAGGGGGGTGGGGGCCAGGGTGGTGCCAAAAACATTCAGTACTTC.

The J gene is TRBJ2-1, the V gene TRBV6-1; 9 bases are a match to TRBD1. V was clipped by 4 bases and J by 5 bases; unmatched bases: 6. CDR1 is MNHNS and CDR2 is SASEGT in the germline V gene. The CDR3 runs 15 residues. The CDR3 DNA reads TGTGCCAGCAGTGGACCCGGGACAGGGAACAATGAGCAGTTCTTC. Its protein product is CASSGPGTGNNEQFF.

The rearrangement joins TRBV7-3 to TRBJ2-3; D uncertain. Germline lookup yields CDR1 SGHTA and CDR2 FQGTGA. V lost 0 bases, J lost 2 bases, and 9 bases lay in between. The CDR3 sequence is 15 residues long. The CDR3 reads CASSLTTEPTDTQYF. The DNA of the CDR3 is TGTGCCAGCAGCTTAACCACAGAACCCACAGATACGCAGTATTTT.

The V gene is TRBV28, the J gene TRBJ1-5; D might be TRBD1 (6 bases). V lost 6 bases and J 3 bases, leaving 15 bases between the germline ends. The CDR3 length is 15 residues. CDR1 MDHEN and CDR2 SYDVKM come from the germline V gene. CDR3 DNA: TGTGCCAGCAGGGGGGCAGAGGGGATCAATCAGCCCCAGCATTTT. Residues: CASRGAEGINQPQHF.

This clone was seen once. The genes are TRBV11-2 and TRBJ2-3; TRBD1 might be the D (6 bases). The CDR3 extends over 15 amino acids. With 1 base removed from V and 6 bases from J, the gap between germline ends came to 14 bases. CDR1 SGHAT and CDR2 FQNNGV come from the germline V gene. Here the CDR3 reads CASSLVGQGMDTQYF. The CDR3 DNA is TGTGCCAGCAGCTTAGTAGGGCAGGGGATGGATACGCAGTATTTT. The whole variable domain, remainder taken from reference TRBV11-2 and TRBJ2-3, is EAGVAQSPRYKIIEKRQSVAFWCNPISGHATLYWYQQILGQGPKLLIQFQNNGVVDDSQLPKDRFSAERLKGVDSTLKIQPAKLEDSAVYLCASSLVGQGMDTQYFGPGTRLTVL.

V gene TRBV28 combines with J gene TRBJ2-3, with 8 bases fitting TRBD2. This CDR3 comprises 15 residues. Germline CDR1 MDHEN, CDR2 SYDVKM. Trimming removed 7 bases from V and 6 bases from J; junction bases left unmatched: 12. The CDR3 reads CASTLSGKEADTQYF. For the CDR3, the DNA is TGTGCCAGCACCCTTAGCGGGAAAGAGGCGGATACGCAGTATTTT.

The CDR3 spells CASGGLAGGQETQYF. The CDR3 DNA follows: TGTGCCAGCGGGGGACTGGCGGGGGGACAAGAGACCCAGTACTTC. This chain uses TRBV19 with TRBJ2-5, with 8 bases matching TRBD2. This CDR3 is built from 15 residues. CDR1 is LNHDA, CDR2 SQIVND, per germline (reference sequence). V shed 9 bases and J 2 bases; nucleotides not matched to a gene: 11.

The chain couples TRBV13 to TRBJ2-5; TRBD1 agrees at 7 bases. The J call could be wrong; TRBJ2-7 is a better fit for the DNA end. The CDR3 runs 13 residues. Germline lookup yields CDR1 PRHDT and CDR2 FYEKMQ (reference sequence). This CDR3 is CASSLGQGDEQYF. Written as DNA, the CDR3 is TGTGCCAGCAGCTTAGGCCAGGGGGACGAGCAGTACTTC.

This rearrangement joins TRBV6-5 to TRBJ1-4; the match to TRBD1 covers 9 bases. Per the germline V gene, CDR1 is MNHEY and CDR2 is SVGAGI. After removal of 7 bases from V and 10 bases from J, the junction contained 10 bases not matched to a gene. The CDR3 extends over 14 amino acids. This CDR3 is CASNKQGASGKLFF. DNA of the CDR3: TGTGCCAGCAACAAACAGGGGGCCTCGGGAAAACTGTTTTTT.

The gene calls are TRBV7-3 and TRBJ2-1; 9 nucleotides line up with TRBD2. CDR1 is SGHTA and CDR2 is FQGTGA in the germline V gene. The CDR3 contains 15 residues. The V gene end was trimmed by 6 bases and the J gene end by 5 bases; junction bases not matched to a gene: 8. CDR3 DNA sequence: TGTGCCAGCAGACAGGCGGGAGGGCCCAACAATGAGCAGTTCTTC. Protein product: CASRQAGGPNNEQFF. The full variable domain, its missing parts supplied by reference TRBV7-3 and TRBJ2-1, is GAGVSQTPSNKVTEKGKYVELRCDPISGHTALYWYRQSLGQGPEFLIYFQGTGAADDSGLPNDRFFAVRPEGSVSTLKIQRTERGDSAVYLCASRQAGGPNNEQFFGPGTRLTVL.

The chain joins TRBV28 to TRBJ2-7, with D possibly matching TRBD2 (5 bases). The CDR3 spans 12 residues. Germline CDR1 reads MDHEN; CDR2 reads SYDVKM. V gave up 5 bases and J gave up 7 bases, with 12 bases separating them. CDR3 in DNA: TGTGCCAGCAGTAGCGGATCGGGGGAGCAGTACTTC. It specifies CASSSGSGEQYF.

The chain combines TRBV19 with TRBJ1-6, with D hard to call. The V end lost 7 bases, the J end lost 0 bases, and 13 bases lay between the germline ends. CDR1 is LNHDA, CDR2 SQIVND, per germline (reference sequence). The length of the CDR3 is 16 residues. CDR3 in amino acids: CASTTRRSSYNSPLHF. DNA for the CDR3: TGTGCCAGTACTACGAGGCGCAGCTCCTATAATTCACCCCTCCACTTT. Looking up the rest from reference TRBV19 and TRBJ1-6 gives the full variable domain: DGGITQSPKYLFRKEGQNVTLSCEQNLNHDAMYWYRQDPGQGLRLIYYSQIVNDFQKGDIAEGYSVSREKKESFPLTVTSAQKNPTAFYLCASTTRRSSYNSPLHFGNGTRLTVT.

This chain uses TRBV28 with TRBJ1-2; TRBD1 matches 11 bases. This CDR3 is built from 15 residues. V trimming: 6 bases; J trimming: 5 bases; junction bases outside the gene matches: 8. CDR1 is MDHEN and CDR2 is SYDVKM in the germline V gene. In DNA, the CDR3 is TGTGCCAGCAGCCAGGGGACAGGGGGTCGTTATGGCTACACCTTC. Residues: CASSQGTGGRYGYTF.

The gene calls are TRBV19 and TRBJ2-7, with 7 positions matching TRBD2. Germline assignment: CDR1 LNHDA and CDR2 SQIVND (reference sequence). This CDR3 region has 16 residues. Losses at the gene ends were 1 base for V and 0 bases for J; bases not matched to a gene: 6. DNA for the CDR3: TGTGCCAGTAGTATAGTGGGGGGGACTTCCTCCTACGAGCAGTACTTC. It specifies CASSIVGGTSSYEQYF.

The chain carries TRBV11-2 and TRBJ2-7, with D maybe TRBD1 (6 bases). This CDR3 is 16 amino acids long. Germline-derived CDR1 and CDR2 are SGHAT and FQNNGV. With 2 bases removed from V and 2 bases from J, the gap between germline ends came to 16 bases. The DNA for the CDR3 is TGTGCCAGCAGCTTACAAGCGGTGGCAGGGGCCTACGAGCAGTACTTC. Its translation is CASSLQAVAGAYEQYF.

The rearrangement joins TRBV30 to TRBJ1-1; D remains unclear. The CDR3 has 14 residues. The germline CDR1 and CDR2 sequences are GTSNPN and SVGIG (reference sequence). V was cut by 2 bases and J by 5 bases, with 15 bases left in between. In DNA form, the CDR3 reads TGTGCCTGGAGTCACCAGGTGGGAGGAACTGAAGCTTTCTTT. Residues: CAWSHQVGGTEAFF.

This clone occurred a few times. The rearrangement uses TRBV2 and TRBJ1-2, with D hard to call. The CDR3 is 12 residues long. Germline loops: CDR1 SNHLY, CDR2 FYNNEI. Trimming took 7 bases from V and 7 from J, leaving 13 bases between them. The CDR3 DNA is TGTGCCAGCAAAGAGGATTTGGGTGGCTACACCTTC. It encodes CASKEDLGGYTF.

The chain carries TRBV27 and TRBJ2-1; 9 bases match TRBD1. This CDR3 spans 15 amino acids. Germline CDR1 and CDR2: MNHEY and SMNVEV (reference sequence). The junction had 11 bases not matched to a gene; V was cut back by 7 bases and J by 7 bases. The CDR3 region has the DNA TGTGCCAGCAACGTGGGGGACAGGGCTTGGAATGAGCAGTTCTTC. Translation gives CASNVGDRAWNEQFF.

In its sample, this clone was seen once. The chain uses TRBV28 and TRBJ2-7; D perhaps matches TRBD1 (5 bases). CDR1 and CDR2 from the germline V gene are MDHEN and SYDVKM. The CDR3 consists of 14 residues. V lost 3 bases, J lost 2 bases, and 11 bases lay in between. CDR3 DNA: TGTGCCAGCAGTTTCCGAGACAGACCCTACGAGCAGTACTTC. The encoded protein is CASSFRDRPYEQYF.

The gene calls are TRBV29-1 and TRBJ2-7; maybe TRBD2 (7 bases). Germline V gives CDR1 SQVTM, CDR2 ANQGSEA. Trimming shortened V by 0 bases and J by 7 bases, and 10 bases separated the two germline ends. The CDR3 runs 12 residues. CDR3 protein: CSVEEGRGEQYF. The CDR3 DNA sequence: TGCAGCGTTGAAGAGGGGAGGGGGGAGCAGTACTTC.

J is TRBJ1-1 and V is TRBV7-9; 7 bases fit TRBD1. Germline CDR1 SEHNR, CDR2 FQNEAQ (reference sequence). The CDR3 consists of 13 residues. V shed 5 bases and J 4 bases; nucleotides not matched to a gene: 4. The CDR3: CASSPTGTTEAFF. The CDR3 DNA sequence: TGTGCCAGCAGCCCGACAGGGACCACTGAAGCTTTCTTT.

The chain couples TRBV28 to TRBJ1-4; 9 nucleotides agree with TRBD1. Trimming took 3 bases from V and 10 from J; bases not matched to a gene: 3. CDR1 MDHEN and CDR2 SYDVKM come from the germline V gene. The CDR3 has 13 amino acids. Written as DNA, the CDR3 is TGTGCCAGCAGTTTGGGACAGGGCGTAAAACTGTTTTTT. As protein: CASSLGQGVKLFF.